What follows are 23 T cell receptor beta chains derived from one specimen sequenced in a study of T cells in Graves' hyperthyroidism and ophthalmopathy. What was amplified from RNA transcripts were TCR beta CDR3 regions. The HTBI primer set was used in a first-round RT-PCR of the TCR CDR3. TCRdb fed the multiplex PCR reads into MiXCR, producing one record per CDR3 protein. The table lists 750,000 to 900,000 distinct CDR3 sequences, about two fifths of them singletons. The sequenced sample consisted of blood. The receptors here all came from a man aged 18 to 29 with Graves' hyperthyroidism.

This clonotype appeared a few times. The V call is TRBV12-3 or TRBV12-4, the J call TRBJ1-1; D remains unclear. V dropped 4 bases and J dropped 10 bases, with 19 bases sitting between them. The CDR3 covers 14 residues. The CDR3: CASSSRGWVRVAFF. The CDR3 DNA sequence: TGTGCCAGCAGTTCCCGAGGCTGGGTAAGGGTAGCTTTCTTT.

This clonotype appeared many times. This rearrangement joins TRBV7-3 to TRBJ2-5; tentative D call: TRBD1 (6 bases). The germline gives CDR1 SGHTA, CDR2 FQGTGA. V was shortened by 8 bases and J by 5 bases, with 15 bases between the two germline ends. This CDR3 has 13 amino acids. CDR3 sequence: CASGDARGETQYF. Here the CDR3 DNA reads TGTGCCAGCGGGGACGCGAGGGGGGAGACCCAGTACTTC.

This clonotype has a count of ten or more. The chain has TRBV29-1 and TRBJ2-5; D may be TRBD2 (6 bases). The CDR3 is made up of 14 amino acids. The germline V gene encodes CDR1 SQVTM and CDR2 ANQGSEA. V was pared by 0 bases and J by 1 base, with 9 bases between. This CDR3 is CSVEDVGGQETQYF. The DNA of the CDR3 is TGCAGCGTTGAAGACGTGGGGGGCCAAGAGACCCAGTACTTC.

The CDR3 region is CASTSGGTARTQYF. CDR3 sequence (DNA): TGTGCCAGCACCTCGGGGGGGACTGCGAGAACCCAGTACTTC. The V gene is TRBV2, the J gene TRBJ2-5; the match to TRBD2 covers 8 bases. The CDR3 has 14 amino acids. Germline V gives CDR1 SNHLY, CDR2 FYNNEI. The junction had 12 bases not matched to a gene; V was cut back by 7 bases and J by 8 bases.

The genes are TRBV12-3 or TRBV12-4 and TRBJ2-2; D is undetermined. Trimming stripped 6 bases from V and 2 bases from J, with 7 bases between. CDR3 size: 13 residues. CDR3 bases: TGTGCCAGCAGGTTTGATAACACCGGGGAGCTGTTTTTT. Translated: CASRFDNTGELFF.

The chain couples TRBV10-3 to TRBJ2-7; D might be TRBD1 or TRBD2, each matching 6 bases. Trimming stripped 10 bases from V and 5 bases from J, with 24 bases between. CDR3 length equals 15 residues. Germline CDR1 is ENHRY and CDR2 is SYGVKD. The CDR3 spells CASRRGTGSYHEQYF. CDR3 nucleotides: TGTGCCAGCAGGCGGGGAACAGGGTCTTACCACGAGCAGTACTTC.

The V gene is TRBV11-2, the J gene TRBJ1-6; D not certain. The germline V gene has CDR1 SGHAT and CDR2 FQNNGV. The CDR3 sequence is 17 residues long. V was clipped by 6 bases and J by 0 bases, with 15 bases between them. The CDR3 protein is CASSYDGGNSYNSPLHF. In nucleotides, the CDR3 is TGTGCCAGCAGTTACGATGGCGGGAACTCCTATAATTCACCCCTCCACTTT.

The chain employs TRBV7-2 and TRBJ2-7; 9 bases align to TRBD1. The CDR3 covers 20 residues. The V segment lost 1 base and the J segment 2 bases; nucleotides outside the gene matches: 18. Germline assignment: CDR1 SGHTA and CDR2 FQGNSA. The CDR3 DNA sequence: TGTGCCAGCAGCTTAGAGGTTATGGGACAGGGCTTCATCGGGCCCTACGAGCAGTACTTC. It specifies CASSLEVMGQGFIGPYEQYF.

This sequence joins TRBV9 and TRBJ1-2; D remains ambiguous. Germline CDR1 is SGDLS and CDR2 is YYNGEE. V lost 0 bases to trimming and J lost 0 bases, with 15 bases between them. This CDR3 has 17 amino acids. CDR3 in DNA: TGTGCCAGCAGCGTAGATCCGGGCCCCCGGTCTAACTATGGCTACACCTTC. Its protein is CASSVDPGPRSNYGYTF.

In this sample, this clonotype turned up a few times. CDR3 protein: CASTYSGANVLTF. The CDR3 region has the DNA TGTGCCAGCACCTACTCTGGGGCCAACGTCCTGACTTTC. This chain connects TRBV6-5 to TRBJ2-6; D is uncertain. Germline V gene sequence: CDR1 MNHEY, CDR2 SVGAGI. Trimming cost V 7 bases and J 0 bases, with 4 bases left between them. This CDR3 region has 13 residues.

Of note for this clonotype: No conserved phenylalanine or tryptophan is present at the end of the CDR3, so a read error is the likely explanation. This chain connects TRBV7-2 to TRBJ2-7; 7 bases align to TRBD2. The V segment lost 1 base and the J segment 6 bases; nucleotides outside the gene matches: 3. Germline V gene lookup returns CDR1 SGHTA and CDR2 FQGNSA. The CDR3 is 13 residues long. The CDR3 protein is CASSLGTSAEQYL. CDR3 DNA sequence: TGTGCCAGCAGCTTAGGGACTAGTGCCGAGCAGTACCTC.

In this sample, this clonotype turned up a few times. The CDR3 DNA follows: TGTGCCAGCAGTCCCTTCTTTAGCGGGGACTCCTACGAGCAGTACTTC. Protein: CASSPFFSGDSYEQYF. The rearrangement uses TRBV2 and TRBJ2-7; TRBD2 agrees at 8 bases. With 5 bases clipped from V and 0 bases from J, the junction kept 9 bases outside the gene matches. Germline-derived CDR1 and CDR2 are SNHLY and FYNNEI. The CDR3 covers 16 residues.

The chain links TRBV25-1 to TRBJ1-2, with a weak D call TRBD1 (6 bases). Trimming took off 8 bases at V and 4 bases at J, with 20 bases between the two ends. The CDR3 covers 15 residues. CDR1 and CDR2 (germline): MGHDK, SYGVNS. DNA for the CDR3: TGTGCCAGCGGCAATATGGGGGAAGGGGGCTATGGCTACACCTTC. This translates into CASGNMGEGGYGYTF.

This clonotype was recorded at least ten times. This sequence joins TRBV20-1 and TRBJ1-6; TRBD1 is a possible D gene (6 bases). Germline assignment: CDR1 DFQATT and CDR2 SNEGSKA (reference sequence). This CDR3 is 13 amino acids long. Deletions cut 6 bases from V and 10 bases from J, with 16 bases between. The CDR3 region is CSALGAQGSPLHF. DNA of the CDR3: TGCAGTGCCCTGGGGGCGCAGGGGTCACCCCTCCACTTT.

This rearrangement joins TRBV2 to TRBJ1-2, with 8 bases fitting TRBD1. The J segment lost 8 bases and the V segment lost 6 bases, leaving 11 bases of the junction unmatched. Germline V CDR1 and CDR2: SNHLY, FYNNEI. This CDR3 spans 14 amino acids. CDR3 region: CASSGTGRARGYTF. As DNA, the CDR3 is TGTGCCAGCAGCGGGACAGGCCGGGCTAGGGGCTACACCTTC.

This clonotype came up many times. The V call is TRBV7-9, the J call TRBJ2-5; D gene unclear. The V end lost 5 bases, the J end lost 5 bases, and 12 bases lay between the germline ends. The CDR3 spans 13 residues. CDR1 is SEHNR and CDR2 is FQNEAQ in the germline V gene (reference sequence). CDR3 amino acids: CASSVPVGETQYF. CDR3 DNA sequence: TGTGCCAGCAGCGTACCGGTAGGGGAGACCCAGTACTTC.

This clonotype was seen ten or more times. The chain uses TRBV19 and TRBJ1-2; TRBD1 might be the D (5 bases). V gave up 6 bases and J gave up 2 bases, with 16 bases separating them. The germline CDR1 and CDR2 sequences are LNHDA and SQIVND (reference sequence). This CDR3 is 15 amino acids long. DNA for the CDR3: TGTGCCAGTAGCTACCCCGGGACTCAGAACTATGGCTACACCTTC. This sequence encodes CASSYPGTQNYGYTF.

The V call is TRBV10-3, the J call TRBJ1-5; D may be TRBD1 (6 bases). The germline V gene encodes CDR1 ENHRY and CDR2 SYGVKD. The CDR3 length is 16 residues. V lost 2 bases, J lost 1 base, and 12 bases lay in between. CDR3 region: CAISENLGASNQPQHF. Written as DNA, the CDR3 is TGTGCCATCAGTGAGAACTTGGGGGCGAGCAATCAGCCCCAGCATTTT.

This clonotype was picked up a small number of times. The rearrangement joins TRBV2 to TRBJ2-3; D perhaps matches TRBD2 (6 bases). The CDR3 has 11 amino acids. Trimming cost V 8 bases and J 4 bases, with 7 bases left between them. The germline CDR1 and CDR2 sequences are SNHLY and FYNNEI. The chain's CDR3 is CASWEADTQYF. CDR3 in DNA: TGTGCCAGCTGGGAGGCAGATACGCAGTATTTT. The full variable domain, with the rest looked up from reference TRBV2 and TRBJ2-3, is EPEVTQTPSHQVTQMGQEVILRCVPISNHLYFYWYRQILGQKVEFLVSFYNNEISEKSEIFDDQFSVERPDGSNFTLKIRSTKLEDSAMYFCASWEADTQYFGPGTRLTVL.

This clonotype was picked up many times. V gene TRBV7-9 combines with J gene TRBJ1-2; 8 bases map to TRBD1. The CDR3 spans 13 residues. Germline V gives CDR1 SEHNR, CDR2 FQNEAQ (reference sequence). V gave up 5 bases and J gave up 6 bases; unmatched junction bases: 5. CDR3 sequence reads: CASSPQGADGYTF. CDR3 in DNA: TGTGCCAGCAGCCCGCAGGGGGCCGATGGCTACACCTTC.

The sample holds a few counts of this clonotype. V gene TRBV15 combines with J gene TRBJ2-7; D not certain. The CDR3 consists of 15 residues. V lost 0 bases and J lost 7, with 16 bases in between. Germline V gene sequence: CDR1 LNHNV, CDR2 YYDKDF (reference sequence). CDR3: CATSRDGDLVLEQYF. Here the CDR3 DNA reads TGTGCCACCAGCAGAGATGGGGATCTAGTCCTTGAGCAGTACTTC. The full variable domain, rest sourced from reference TRBV15 and TRBJ2-7, is DAMVIQNPRYQVTQFGKPVTLSCSQTLNHNVMYWYQQKSSQAPKLLFHYYDKDFNNEADTPDNFQSRRPNTSFCFLDIRSPGLGDTAMYLCATSRDGDLVLEQYFGPGTRLTVT.

The chain uses TRBV20-1 and TRBJ2-7, with 7 bases fitting TRBD1. Trimming cost V 0 bases and J 0 bases; bases outside gene matches: 8. There are 16 residues in the CDR3. Germline V lookup: CDR1 DFQATT, CDR2 SNEGSKA (reference sequence). The CDR3 spells CSAREVGTAYSYEQYF. Written as DNA, the CDR3 is TGCAGTGCTAGAGAAGTTGGGACAGCTTACTCCTACGAGCAGTACTTC.

This clonotype was observed many times. V and J are TRBV29-1 and TRBJ1-1; D is ambiguous. CDR1 and CDR2 from the germline V gene are SQVTM and ANQGSEA. The CDR3 has 12 amino acids. V dropped 6 bases and J dropped 1 base, with 9 bases sitting between them. The CDR3 coding sequence is TGCAGCGTAGGGCCTCCGAACACTGAAGCTTTCTTT. Amino acids: CSVGPPNTEAFF.